This is a list of T cell receptor beta chains from one sample in a study of blood T cells in healthy people across ages. TCRdb reanalysed the 5' RACE reads using MiXCR and keeps one entry per CDR3 protein. This table holds 1.8 million or so distinct CDR3 sequences, 35% to 50% found once. The material sequenced was blood. These receptors all stem from a human donor in good health. CDR3s include the opening cysteine and the closing phenylalanine or tryptophan. The order of the fields is D gene, CDR3 length, V gene, J gene, clone size, CDR3 protein, CDR3 DNA. D genes are given only for firm matches. Rows may omit the clone size; those that give it use once, few, many or a size class.

>NA|14|TRBV12-3/TRBV12-4|TRBJ1-2|NA
CASTLGGANYGYTF
TGTGCCAGCACCCTAGGGGGGGCTAACTATGGCTACACCTTC
>NA|13|TRBV20-1|TRBJ2-5|NA
CSAQALGAAGQYF
TGCAGTGCCCAGGCATTGGGGGCCGCGGGTCAGTACTTC
>NA|17|TRBV5-6|TRBJ2-4|NA
CASSFTRNLGAKNIQYF
TGTGCCAGCAGCTTCACACGGAATCTCGGGGCCAAAAACATTCAGTACTTC
>NA|16|TRBV20-1|TRBJ2-3|few
CSATPFAGTSTDTQYF
TGCAGTGCTACTCCCTTTGCGGGGACTAGCACAGATACGCAGTATTTT
>NA|15|TRBV7-6|TRBJ1-2|NA
CASSPSLQGNYGYTF
TGTGCCAGCAGCCCCTCCCTACAGGGAAACTATGGCTACACCTTC
>NA|15|TRBV10-3|TRBJ1-1|few
CAISDNRVGDTEAFF
TGTGCCATCAGTGATAACAGGGTAGGGGACACTGAAGCTTTCTTT
>NA|13|TRBV27|TRBJ2-1|NA
CASSLELAVEQFF
TGTGCCAGCAGTTTAGAGCTAGCCGTCGAGCAGTTCTTC
>TRBD1|13|TRBV20-1|TRBJ1-5|few
CSATGTVDQPQHF
TGCAGTGCAACTGGGACAGTCGATCAGCCCCAGCATTTT
>NA|17|TRBV7-2|TRBJ1-6|NA
CASRQVARGADNSPLHF
TGTGCCAGCAGACAAGTGGCACGGGGGGCAGATAATTCACCCCTCCACTTT
>NA|13|TRBV7-2|TRBJ2-7|few
CASSSNQGREQYF
TGTGCCAGCAGCTCTAATCAGGGGAGGGAGCAGTACTTC
>TRBD2|13|TRBV6-5|TRBJ2-7|many
CAATSGGTYEQYF
TGTGCCGCTACTAGCGGGGGAACCTACGAGCAGTACTTC
>NA|13|TRBV12-3/TRBV12-4|TRBJ2-3|NA
CASTLLDTDTQYF
TGTGCCAGCACCCTTTTGGACACAGATACGCAGTATTTT
>TRBD1|16|TRBV28|TRBJ1-4|NA
CASSFTSGQTNEKLFF
TGTGCCAGCAGTTTCACCTCGGGACAGACTAATGAAAAACTGTTTTTT
>NA|15|TRBV5-8|TRBJ1-2|few
CASSLKASANYGYTF
TGTGCCAGCAGCTTGAAAGCATCAGCTAACTATGGCTACACCTTC
>NA|13|TRBV7-9|TRBJ2-7|few
CASSLGNNDEQYF
TGTGCCAGCAGCTTAGGGAATAACGACGAGCAGTACTTC
>NA|14|TRBV28|TRBJ1-2|once
CASSGVTENYDYTF
TGTGCCAGCAGTGGGGTGACAGAGAACTATGACTACACCTTC
>NA|13|TRBV9|TRBJ2-1|few
CASSLGIRDEQFF
TGTGCCAGCAGCTTGGGGATTAGGGATGAGCAGTTCTTC
>TRBD2|16|TRBV10-3|TRBJ2-5|few
CAILGTSGGAVETQYF
TGTGCCATCCTTGGGACTAGCGGGGGGGCTGTGGAGACCCAGTACTTC
>TRBD1|14|TRBV27|TRBJ2-7|NA
CASSPRTGYNEQYF
TGTGCCAGCAGTCCTCGGACAGGGTACAATGAGCAGTACTTC
>TRBD2|16|TRBV27|TRBJ2-3|once
CASSQERGGYTDTQYF
TGTGCCAGCAGTCAAGAGCGGGGGGGTTACACAGATACGCAGTATTTT
>NA|13|TRBV24-1|TRBJ1-2|NA
CATRDSSTDGYTF
TGTGCCACCAGGGACTCCTCGACAGATGGCTACACCTTC
>NA|14|TRBV4-1|TRBJ2-5|NA
CASSNPGEQETQYF
TGCGCCAGCAGCAACCCCGGTGAGCAAGAGACCCAGTACTTC
>NA|15|TRBV12-3/TRBV12-4|TRBJ1-1|NA
CASSPNWGGGTEAFF
TGTGCCAGCAGTCCCAATTGGGGAGGGGGAACTGAAGCTTTCTTT
>NA|14|TRBV7-2|TRBJ1-1|once
CASSWAGDSFEAFF
TGTGCCAGCAGCTGGGCAGGAGACTCATTCGAAGCTTTCTTT
>NA|15|TRBV5-1|TRBJ2-1|few
CASCRDRGYDNEQFF
TGCGCCAGCTGCAGGGACCGTGGCTACGACAATGAGCAGTTCTTC
>TRBD2|16|TRBV11-3|TRBJ2-1|NA
CASSPGSGGAYNEQFF
TGTGCCAGCAGCCCCGGGAGCGGGGGTGCCTACAATGAGCAGTTCTTC
>NA|15|TRBV7-6|TRBJ2-7|NA
CASSLGVGLGYEQYF
TGTGCCAGCAGCTTAGGCGTAGGGCTCGGCTACGAGCAGTACTTC
>NA|15|TRBV7-2|TRBJ1-2|few
CASSGSRTLNYGYTF
TGTGCCAGCAGCGGGTCAAGGACGCTTAACTATGGCTACACCTTC